This TCR beta chain was captured in a study of shared clonotypes between healthy human individuals. Across several immunoSEQ plates, the genomic DNA of each subset was split evenly. This table comes from immunoSEQ multiplex PCR, and its TCRdb copy is limited to in-frame clones, with some not included. The table lists roughly 2.2 million clones, under 95% of them singletons. V lost 6 bases and J 4 bases, leaving 22 bases between the germline ends. This CDR3 comprises 17 residues. Germline CDR1 is MDHEN and CDR2 is SYDVKM. Points from the study as a whole: Across four donors, naive CD4 shared around 5.4%, naive CD8 under 4%, memory CD4 2% to 2.5%, memory CD8 around 0.42%.

Comment on this clone: Its antigen is undetermined.

The study separated CD4+ cells into CD45RA+ naive and CD45RA-negative memory subsets. Input material: naive CD4+ T cells from PBMCs. Subset indicated: CD45RA+ positively selected. The receptor was isolated from a man between 18 and 29 years old in good health. Some clones in this sample may be carry-over from other donors' samples. J is TRBJ1-3 and V is TRBV28; D remains unclear. DNA of the CDR3: TGTGCCAGCAGATCCATAATGGGCCATCCTGCAGGAAACACCATATATTTT. This codes for CASRSIMGHPAGNTIYF.